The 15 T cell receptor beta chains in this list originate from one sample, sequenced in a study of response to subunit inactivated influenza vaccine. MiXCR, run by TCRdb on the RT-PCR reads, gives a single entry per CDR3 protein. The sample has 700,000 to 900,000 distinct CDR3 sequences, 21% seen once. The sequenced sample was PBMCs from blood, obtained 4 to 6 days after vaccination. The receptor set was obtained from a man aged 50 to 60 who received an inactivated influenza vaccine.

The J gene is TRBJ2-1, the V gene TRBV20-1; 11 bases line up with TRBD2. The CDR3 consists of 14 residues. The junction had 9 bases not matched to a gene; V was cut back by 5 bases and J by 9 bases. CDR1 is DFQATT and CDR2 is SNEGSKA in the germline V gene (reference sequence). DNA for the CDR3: TGCAGTGCTCCCCCGACTAGCGGGATAGGTGAGCAGTTCTTC. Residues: CSAPPTSGIGEQFF.

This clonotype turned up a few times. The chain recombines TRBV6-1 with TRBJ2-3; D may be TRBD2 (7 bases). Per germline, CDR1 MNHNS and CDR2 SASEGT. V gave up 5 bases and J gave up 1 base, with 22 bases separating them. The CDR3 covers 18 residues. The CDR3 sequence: CASSTSPPGAGGTDTQYF. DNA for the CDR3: TGTGCCAGCAGTACCTCACCCCCGGGGGCGGGGGGCACAGATACGCAGTATTTT.

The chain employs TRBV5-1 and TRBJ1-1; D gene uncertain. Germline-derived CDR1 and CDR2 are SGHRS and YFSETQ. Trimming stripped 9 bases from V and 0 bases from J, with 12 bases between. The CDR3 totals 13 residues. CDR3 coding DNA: TGCGCCACCGCGTGGGGTTTGAACACTGAAGCTTTCTTT. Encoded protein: CATAWGLNTEAFF.

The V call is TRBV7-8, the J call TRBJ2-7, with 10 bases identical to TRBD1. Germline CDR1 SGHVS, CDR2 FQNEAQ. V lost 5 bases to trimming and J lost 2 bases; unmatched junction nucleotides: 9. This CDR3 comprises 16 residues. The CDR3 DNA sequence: TGTGCCAGCAGCATAGTACCGGGACAGGGGACCTACGAGCAGTACTTC. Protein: CASSIVPGQGTYEQYF.

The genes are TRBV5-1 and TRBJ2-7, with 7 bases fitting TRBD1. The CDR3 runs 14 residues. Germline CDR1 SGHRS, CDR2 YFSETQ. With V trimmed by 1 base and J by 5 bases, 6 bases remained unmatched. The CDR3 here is CASSLTGVSDEQYF. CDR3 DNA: TGCGCCAGCAGCTTGACAGGGGTTAGCGACGAGCAGTACTTC.

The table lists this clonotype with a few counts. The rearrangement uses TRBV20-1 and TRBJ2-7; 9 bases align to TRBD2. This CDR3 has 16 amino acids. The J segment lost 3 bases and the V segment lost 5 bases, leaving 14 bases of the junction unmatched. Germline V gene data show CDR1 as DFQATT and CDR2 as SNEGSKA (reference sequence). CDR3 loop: CSAPNPLAGVHYEQYF. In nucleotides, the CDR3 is TGCAGTGCTCCCAACCCATTAGCGGGAGTACACTACGAGCAGTACTTC.

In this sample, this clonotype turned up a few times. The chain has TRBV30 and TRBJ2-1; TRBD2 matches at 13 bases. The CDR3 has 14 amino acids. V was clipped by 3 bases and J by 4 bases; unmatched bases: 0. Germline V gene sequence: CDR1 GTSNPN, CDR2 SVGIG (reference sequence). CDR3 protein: CAWRGLAGYNEQFF. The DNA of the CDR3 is TGTGCCTGGAGGGGACTAGCGGGGTACAATGAGCAGTTCTTC. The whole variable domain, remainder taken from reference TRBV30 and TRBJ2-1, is SQTIHQWPATLVQPVGSPLSLECTVEGTSNPNLYWYRQAAGRGLQLLFYSVGIGQISSEVPQNLSASRPQDRQFILSSKKLLLSDSGFYLCAWRGLAGYNEQFFGPGTRLTVL.

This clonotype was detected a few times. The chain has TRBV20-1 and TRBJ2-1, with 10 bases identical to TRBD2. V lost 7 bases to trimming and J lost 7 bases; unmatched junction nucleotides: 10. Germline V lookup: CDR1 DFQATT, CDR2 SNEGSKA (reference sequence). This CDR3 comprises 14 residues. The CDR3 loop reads CSVFLAGVGNEQFF. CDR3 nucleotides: TGCAGTGTCTTTCTAGCGGGAGTTGGGAATGAGCAGTTCTTC.

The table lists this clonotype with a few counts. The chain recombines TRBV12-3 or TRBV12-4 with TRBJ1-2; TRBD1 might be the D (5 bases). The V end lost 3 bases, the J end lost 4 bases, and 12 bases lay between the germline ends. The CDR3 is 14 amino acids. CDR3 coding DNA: TGTGCCAGCAGTTTGATGGGGGAGGGCTATGGCTACACCTTC. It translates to CASSLMGEGYGYTF.

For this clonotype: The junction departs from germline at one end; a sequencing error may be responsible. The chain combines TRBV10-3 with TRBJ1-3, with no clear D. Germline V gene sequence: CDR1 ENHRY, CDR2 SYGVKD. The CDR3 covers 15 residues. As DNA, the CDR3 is TGTGCCATTAGTGCGTGGGAAAGCTCTGGAAACACCATATATTTT. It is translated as CAISAWESSGNTIYF.

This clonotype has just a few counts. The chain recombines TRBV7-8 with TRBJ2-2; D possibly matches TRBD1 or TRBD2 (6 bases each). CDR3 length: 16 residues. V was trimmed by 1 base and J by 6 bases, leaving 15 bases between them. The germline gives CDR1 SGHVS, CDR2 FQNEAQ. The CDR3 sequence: CASSLVRGRVSGELFF. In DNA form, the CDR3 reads TGTGCCAGCAGCTTAGTTCGGGGGCGAGTGTCCGGGGAGCTGTTTTTT.

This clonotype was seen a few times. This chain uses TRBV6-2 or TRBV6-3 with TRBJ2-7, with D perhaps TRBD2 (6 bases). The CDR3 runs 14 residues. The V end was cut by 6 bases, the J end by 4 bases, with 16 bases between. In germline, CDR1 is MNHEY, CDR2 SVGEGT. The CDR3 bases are TGTGCCAGCAGCGGTGGAGGGGTAAGGTACGAGCAGTACTTC. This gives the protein CASSGGGVRYEQYF.

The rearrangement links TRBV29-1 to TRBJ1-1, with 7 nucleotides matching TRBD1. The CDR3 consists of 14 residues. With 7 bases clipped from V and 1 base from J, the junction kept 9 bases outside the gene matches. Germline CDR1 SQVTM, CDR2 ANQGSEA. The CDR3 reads CSGVRWDRNTEAFF. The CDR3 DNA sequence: TGCAGCGGGGTCCGATGGGACAGGAACACTGAAGCTTTCTTT.

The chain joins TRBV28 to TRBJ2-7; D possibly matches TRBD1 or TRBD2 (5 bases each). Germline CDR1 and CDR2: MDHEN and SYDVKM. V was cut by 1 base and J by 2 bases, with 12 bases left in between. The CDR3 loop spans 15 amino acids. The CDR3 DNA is TGTGCCAGCAGTTTATCTCAGGGACCAACCTACGAGCAGTACTTC. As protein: CASSLSQGPTYEQYF. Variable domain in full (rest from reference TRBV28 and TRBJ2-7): DVKVTQSSRYLVKRTGEKVFLECVQDMDHENMFWYRQDPGLGLRLIYFSYDVKMKEKGDIPEGYSVSREKKERFSLILESASTNQTSMYLCASSLSQGPTYEQYFGPGTRLTVT.

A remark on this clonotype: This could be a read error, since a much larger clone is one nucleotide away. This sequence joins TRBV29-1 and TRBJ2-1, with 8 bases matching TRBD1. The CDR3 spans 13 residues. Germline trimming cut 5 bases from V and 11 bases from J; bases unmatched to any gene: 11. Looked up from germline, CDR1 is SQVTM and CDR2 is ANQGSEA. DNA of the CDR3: TGCAGCGTTCGACAAATTAGCAGGGGGCAGCAGTTCTTC. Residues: CSVRQISRGQQFF.